This T cell receptor beta chain was observed in a study of quantifying T cell responses using KT2 cells. The wider study: cDNA was made from DNase-treated RNA using alpha and beta constant primers.

Fixed numbers of PBMC received varying amounts of KT2 cells. Germline loops: CDR1 SGHRS, CDR2 YFSETQ. Trimming removed 6 bases from V and 7 bases from J; junction bases left unmatched: 9. The CDR3 runs 15 residues. The cDNA 3' end received a ligated oligonucleotide with a UMI. An equimolar mix of RC1.1 and RC1.2 primed the beta chain across TRBC1 and TRBC2. From the second PCR onward, TCR alpha and beta chains were processed separately. Via MiXCR, TCRdb re-called the UMI-ligation and nested PCR reads, giving one row per CDR3 protein. The sample yields 25,000 to 35,000 distinct CDR3 sequences, 10% seen once.

J is TRBJ1-4 and V is TRBV5-1; 10 nucleotides agree with TRBD1. The clonotype comes from a human donor. The sample consisted of PBMCs spiked with cells of the T cell clone KT2. Here the CDR3 DNA reads TGCGCCAGCACCCTCGGGGACAGGGGAAGTGAAAAACTGTTTTTT. Translating gives CASTLGDRGSEKLFF. The full variable domain, rest sourced from reference TRBV5-1 and TRBJ1-4, is KAGVTQTPRYLIKTRGQQVTLSCSPISGHRSVSWYQQTPGQGLQFLFEYFSETQRNKGNFPGRFSGRQFSNSRSEMNVSTLELGDSALYLCASTLGDRGSEKLFFGSGTQLSVL.